Below, 27 T cell receptor beta chains from the same sample are listed, as sequenced in a study of blood T cells in healthy people across ages. A second PCR, run for roughly 6 to 11 cycles, used a sample-barcoded 5' primer plus a J-beta primer mix. Each CDR3 protein gets one entry after TCRdb re-called the 5' RACE reads with MiXCR. The sample consists of around 800,000 distinct CDR3 sequences, around 43% of them appearing once. Sequenced material: blood. These receptors came from a man aged 60 to 69 in good health.

This chain links TRBV7-2 with TRBJ2-1; 7 bases agree with TRBD1. The V and J ends lost 5 bases and 4 bases, in that order; junction bases with no gene match: 8. CDR3 size: 15 residues. CDR1 and CDR2 from the germline V gene are SGHTA and FQGNSA. CDR3 DNA: TGTGCCAGCAGCCCCGGACAGGAAACTTACAATGAGCAGTTCTTC. Amino acids: CASSPGQETYNEQFF.

This clonotype was observed a handful of times. The V and J genes are TRBV20-1 and TRBJ1-1; TRBD1 is a possible D gene (5 bases). Germline CDR1 reads DFQATT; CDR2 reads SNEGSKA (reference sequence). Trimming took off 6 bases at V and 5 bases at J, with 10 bases between the two ends. This CDR3 contains 11 residues. The DNA for the CDR3 is TGCAGTGCCAGGGCGGGTACTGAAGCTTTCTTT. Translation gives CSARAGTEAFF.

This clonotype showed up just a few times. The V and J genes are TRBV7-2 and TRBJ2-6; D not certain. The germline gives CDR1 SGHTA, CDR2 FQGNSA. V lost 1 base and J lost 0, with 7 bases in between. The CDR3 consists of 16 residues. The CDR3 sequence: CASSLVRVSGANVLTF. The CDR3 DNA is TGTGCCAGCAGCTTAGTAAGAGTCTCTGGGGCCAACGTCCTGACTTTC.

This clonotype was counted between two and nine times. The chain combines TRBV7-9 with TRBJ2-7; 7 bases align to TRBD2. Germline-derived CDR1 and CDR2 are SEHNR and FQNEAQ (reference sequence). There are 13 residues in the CDR3. V lost 5 bases to trimming and J lost 6 bases; unmatched junction nucleotides: 7. As DNA, the CDR3 is TGTGCCAGCAGCGCGGGAGTTCCGGGCGAGCAGTACTTC. It codes for CASSAGVPGEQYF.

The chain links TRBV3-1 to TRBJ2-1; TRBD1 matches 8 bases. CDR1 is LGHDT and CDR2 is YNNKEL in the germline V gene (reference sequence). The CDR3 is made up of 14 amino acids. V lost 2 bases and J lost 13; bases outside the gene matches: 10. CDR3 in amino acids: CASSQTGGWETQFF. The CDR3 DNA follows: TGTGCCAGCAGCCAAACAGGGGGATGGGAGACCCAGTTCTTC.

The chain carries TRBV12-3 or TRBV12-4 and TRBJ2-5; 11 bases agree with TRBD2. CDR3 length: 16 residues. Losses at the gene ends were 5 bases for V and 4 bases for J; bases not matched to a gene: 9. CDR3 region: CASSTTSGDTGETQYF. The CDR3, as DNA: TGTGCCAGCAGTACGACTAGCGGGGACACGGGAGAGACCCAGTACTTC.

This clonotype was counted a few times. V usage is TRBV7-2 and J usage is TRBJ1-4; perhaps TRBD1 as D (5 bases). The V gene lost 4 bases and the J gene lost 5 bases, with 11 bases spanning the gap. Germline values: CDR1 SGHTA, CDR2 FQGNSA. CDR3 length: 14 residues. This chain's CDR3 is CASSSGFMNEKLFF. For the CDR3, the DNA is TGTGCCAGCAGCTCAGGGTTTATGAATGAAAAACTGTTTTTT. Full variable domain (remainder filled in from reference TRBV7-2 and TRBJ1-4): GAGVSQSPSNKVTEKGKDVELRCDPISGHTALYWYRQSLGQGLEFLIYFQGNSAPDKSGLPSDRFSAERTGGSVSTLTIQRTQQEDSAVYLCASSSGFMNEKLFFGSGTQLSVL.

The rearrangement joins TRBV18 to TRBJ2-5, with TRBD2 matching 13 bases. After removal of 6 bases from V and 2 bases from J, the junction contained 9 bases not matched to a gene. Germline CDR1 reads KGHSH; CDR2 reads LQKENI. The CDR3 consists of 17 residues. CDR3 region: CASSQRGTSGTQETQYF. The CDR3 coding sequence is TGTGCCAGCTCTCAACGGGGGACTAGCGGGACACAAGAGACCCAGTACTTC.

The table lists this clonotype with a few counts. This chain links TRBV20-1 with TRBJ2-7, with TRBD2 matching 7 bases. Germline values: CDR1 DFQATT, CDR2 SNEGSKA (reference sequence). Germline trimming cut 5 bases from V and 0 bases from J; bases unmatched to any gene: 4. This CDR3 is 13 amino acids long. The CDR3 protein is CSAQAGYSYEQYF. DNA of the CDR3: TGCAGTGCTCAAGCGGGGTACTCCTACGAGCAGTACTTC.

The chain uses TRBV4-3 and TRBJ1-1; tentatively, D is TRBD1 (5 bases). The CDR3 is 14 residues long. The germline CDR1 and CDR2 sequences are LGHNA and YSLEER. Trimming cost V 0 bases and J 5 bases, with 10 bases left between them. The CDR3 loop is CASSQDMGETEAFF. CDR3 in DNA: TGCGCCAGCAGCCAAGATATGGGGGAAACTGAAGCTTTCTTT.

This clonotype was counted a few times. A junction end diverges from the germline sequence, so it may reflect a read error. The chain recombines TRBV7-8 with TRBJ2-1, with TRBD2 matching 8 bases. This CDR3 region has 15 residues. Germline V lookup: CDR1 SGHVS, CDR2 FQNEAQ. For the CDR3, the DNA is TGTGCCAGCACCTTAGCGGGGTACTCCTACAATGAGCAGTTCTTC. Residues: CASTLAGYSYNEQFF. Full variable domain (rest looked up from reference TRBV7-8 and TRBJ2-1): GAGVSQSPRYKVAKRGQDVALRCDPISGHVSLFWYQQALGQGPEFLTYFQNEAQLDKSGLPSDRFFAERPEGSVSTLKIQRTQQEDSAVYLCASTLAGYSYNEQFFGPGTRLTVL.

The chain joins TRBV24-1 to TRBJ2-5; 7 bases align to TRBD1. Germline assignment: CDR1 KGHDR and CDR2 SFDVKD. V lost 5 bases and J lost 4; bases outside the gene matches: 3. The CDR3 has 13 amino acids. The CDR3 reads CATSGRQGETQYF. The CDR3 nucleotides read TGTGCCACCAGTGGTCGACAGGGAGAGACCCAGTACTTC.

The CDR3 DNA reads TGCAGAGGGAGGAGCACAGATACGCAGTATTTT. It specifies CRGRSTDTQYF. The chain combines TRBV29-1 with TRBJ2-3; tentatively, D is TRBD2 (6 bases). Germline lookup yields CDR1 SQVTM and CDR2 ANQGSEA. The CDR3 length is 11 residues.

The chain uses TRBV4-1 and TRBJ2-3, with 13 nucleotides matching TRBD2. Germline assignment: CDR1 MGHRA and CDR2 YSYEKL. There are 17 residues in the CDR3. The J segment lost 4 bases and the V segment lost 0 bases, leaving 4 bases of the junction unmatched. CDR3 residues: CASSQETSGGASDTQYF. The CDR3 DNA follows: TGCGCCAGCAGCCAAGAAACTAGCGGGGGGGCGTCAGATACGCAGTATTTT.

The V gene is TRBV12-3 or TRBV12-4, the J gene TRBJ2-3, with D tentatively TRBD2 (7 bases). Trimming shortened V by 6 bases and J by 4 bases, and 17 bases separated the two germline ends. The CDR3 runs 15 residues. CDR3 residues: CASSQRGGRADTQYF. The CDR3 DNA reads TGTGCCAGCAGCCAAAGGGGGGGGCGGGCAGATACGCAGTATTTT.

This clonotype was counted at least ten times. The V call is TRBV7-2, the J call TRBJ2-1; D assignment may be TRBD1 or TRBD2 (6 bases each). V lost 2 bases and J lost 5, with 13 bases in between. The V gene's germline CDR1 is SGHTA and CDR2 FQGNSA. This CDR3 region has 15 residues. The CDR3 nucleotides read TGTGCCAGCAGCTTATCTACGGGGGCCGACAATGAGCAGTTCTTC. Protein: CASSLSTGADNEQFF.

The chain joins TRBV28 to TRBJ2-1; D not resolved. This CDR3 is 13 amino acids long. Germline V gives CDR1 MDHEN, CDR2 SYDVKM. The V gene lost 5 bases and the J gene lost 4 bases, with 9 bases spanning the gap. This CDR3 is CASSPHGYNEQFF. The CDR3 DNA sequence: TGTGCCAGCAGTCCCCACGGGTACAATGAGCAGTTCTTC.

V and J are TRBV20-1 and TRBJ1-2; no clear D. The V gene lost 7 bases and the J gene lost 3 bases, with 15 bases spanning the gap. In germline, CDR1 is DFQATT, CDR2 SNEGSKA (reference sequence). The length of the CDR3 is 13 residues. Written as DNA, the CDR3 is TGCAGTGGCGGACGGGTGACTGACTATGGCTACACCTTC. Translated, it gives CSGGRVTDYGYTF.

Turning to this clonotype: One end of the junction fails to match germline, which may point to a read error. V usage is TRBV4-1 and J usage is TRBJ2-7, with D maybe TRBD2 (6 bases). The CDR3 consists of 15 residues. The V gene's germline CDR1 is MGHRA and CDR2 YSYEKL. The CDR3 nucleotides are TGCGCCAGCCGCCAAGTAGTGGGGACTGACTACGAGCAGTACTTC. It translates to CASRQVVGTDYEQYF.

This clonotype has a handful of counts. The chain has TRBV20-1 and TRBJ2-1; 9 bases are shared with TRBD1. CDR3 length: 16 residues. CDR1 and CDR2 (germline): DFQATT, SNEGSKA (reference sequence). J gave up 6 bases and V 5 bases, and 14 bases lay outside the gene matches. The chain's CDR3 is CSAHNRGRRASNEQFF. The CDR3 DNA sequence: TGCAGTGCTCATAACAGGGGGCGTCGGGCTTCCAATGAGCAGTTCTTC.

The table lists this clonotype with a few counts. V gene TRBV9 combines with J gene TRBJ2-1, with D uncertain. Trimming cost V 2 bases and J 10 bases, with 13 bases left between them. Germline CDR1 and CDR2: SGDLS and YYNGEE. The CDR3 runs 13 residues. In DNA form, the CDR3 reads TGTGCCAGCAGCGTGAGTGCACGGATGGAGCAGTTCTTC. Amino acid sequence: CASSVSARMEQFF.

The CDR3 DNA is TGTGCCAGCAAGGCGGGGGGGGACAATGAGCAGTTCTTC. Translating gives CASKAGGDNEQFF. The V and J genes are TRBV6-6 and TRBJ2-1; the match to TRBD2 covers 9 bases. V lost 7 bases to trimming and J lost 5 bases; unmatched junction nucleotides: 3. Germline V CDR1 and CDR2: MNHNY, SVGAGI (reference sequence). The CDR3 is made up of 13 amino acids.

This rearrangement joins TRBV12-3 or TRBV12-4 to TRBJ1-5, with D possibly TRBD1 on 5 matching bases. Trimming pared 6 bases from V and 7 bases from J, leaving 13 bases between. The CDR3 consists of 13 residues. The chain's CDR3 is CASRPSGEQPQHF. CDR3 coding DNA: TGTGCCAGCAGGCCCTCGGGGGAGCAGCCCCAGCATTTT.

This clonotype was detected a few times. V is TRBV4-3 and J is TRBJ2-7; D tentatively reads TRBD1 or TRBD2 (5 bases each). The ends were cut back, 3 bases at V and 1 base at J, with 13 bases in the middle. Germline V lookup: CDR1 LGHNA, CDR2 YSLEER. The CDR3 spans 15 residues. The CDR3 coding sequence is TGCGCCAGCAGCCAGGACGGGGCTTCTTCCTACGAGCAGTACTTC. Protein sequence: CASSQDGASSYEQYF.

This chain uses TRBV18 with TRBJ1-1; D unresolved. V lost 2 bases and J 4 bases, leaving 14 bases between the germline ends. The CDR3 covers 15 residues. Germline CDR1 reads KGHSH; CDR2 reads LQKENI. CDR3 nucleotides: TGTGCCAGCTCACCAACCCCGAGTTTAGGCACTGAAGCTTTCTTT. Amino acid sequence: CASSPTPSLGTEAFF.

This clonotype appeared many times. V is TRBV20-1 and J is TRBJ1-6; TRBD1 matches 9 bases. The CDR3 covers 14 residues. Germline CDR1 DFQATT, CDR2 SNEGSKA (reference sequence). V shed 3 bases and J 9 bases; nucleotides not matched to a gene: 6. CDR3 sequence (DNA): TGCAGTGCTAGGGACAGGGGAACAGGTTCACCCCTCCACTTT. As protein: CSARDRGTGSPLHF.

The V call is TRBV6-5, the J call TRBJ2-1; tentatively, D is TRBD1 or TRBD2 (5 bases each). V dropped 4 bases and J dropped 7 bases, with 11 bases sitting between them. The germline gives CDR1 MNHEY, CDR2 SVGAGI. This CDR3 comprises 13 residues. The CDR3 region is CASSLGVWNEQFF. The CDR3, as DNA: TGTGCCAGCAGTTTGGGGGTTTGGAATGAGCAGTTCTTC.